Below, one T cell receptor (beta chain) is given with its context. This sample was included in a study of OX40 agonist ivuxolimab in advanced cancers. Germline V gives CDR1 SGHVS, CDR2 FQNEAQ. V lost 1 base and J lost 1; bases outside the gene matches: 4. The CDR3 runs to 16 residues. The protocol was immunoSEQ multiplex PCR, while the TCRdb copy is restricted to in-frame clones and leaves out a portion. The data contain tens of thousands of clones, about 91% of them singletons. Source: CD4+ or CD8+ T cells sorted from blood, taken in a trial of the OX40 agonist ivuxolimab. V is TRBV7-8 and J is TRBJ1-5; 7 bases are a match to TRBD1. This clonotype was obtained from an adult with an advanced solid tumor such as melanoma, head and neck, liver or kidney cancer. CDR3 in amino acids: CASSLGIRGSNQPQHF. The CDR3 region has the DNA TGTGCCAGCAGCTTAGGGATCAGGGGGAGCAATCAGCCCCAGCATTTT.